The present T cell receptor beta chain was sequenced within a study of OX40 agonist ivuxolimab in advanced cancers. The V end lost 3 bases, the J end lost 5 bases, and 13 bases lay between the germline ends. This CDR3 is 15 amino acids long. Germline values: CDR1 ENHRY, CDR2 SYGVKD. Clones were read by immunoSEQ multiplex PCR, and TCRdb kept only the in-frame ones, dropping some. The repertoire holds tens of thousands of clones, 75% to 90% seen once, with roughly an eighth in the top ten. This rearrangement joins TRBV10-3 to TRBJ1-4, with a weak D call TRBD1 (5 bases). The specimen was CD4+ or CD8+ T cells sorted from blood, collected in a trial of the OX40 agonist ivuxolimab. The TCR originated in an adult with an advanced solid tumor such as melanoma, head and neck, liver or kidney cancer. The CDR3 coding sequence is TGTGCCATCAGTGAAAGGGAGGGGAGGAATGAAAAACTGTTTTTT. Its protein product is CAISEREGRNEKLFF.